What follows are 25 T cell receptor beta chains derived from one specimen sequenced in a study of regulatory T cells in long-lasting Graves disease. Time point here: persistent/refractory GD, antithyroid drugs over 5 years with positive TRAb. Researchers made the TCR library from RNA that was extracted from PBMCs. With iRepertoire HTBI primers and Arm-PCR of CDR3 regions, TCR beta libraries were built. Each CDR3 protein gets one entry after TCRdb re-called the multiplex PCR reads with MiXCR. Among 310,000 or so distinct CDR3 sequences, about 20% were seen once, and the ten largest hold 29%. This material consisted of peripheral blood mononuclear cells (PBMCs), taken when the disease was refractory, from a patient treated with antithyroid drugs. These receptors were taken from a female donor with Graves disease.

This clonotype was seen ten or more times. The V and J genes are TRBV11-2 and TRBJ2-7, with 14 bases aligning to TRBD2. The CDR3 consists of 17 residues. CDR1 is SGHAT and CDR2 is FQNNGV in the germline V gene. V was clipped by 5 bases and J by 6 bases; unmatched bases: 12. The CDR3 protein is CASSRPNTGLAGVEQYF. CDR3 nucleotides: TGTGCCAGCAGCCGACCAAATACGGGACTAGCGGGAGTCGAGCAGTACTTC.

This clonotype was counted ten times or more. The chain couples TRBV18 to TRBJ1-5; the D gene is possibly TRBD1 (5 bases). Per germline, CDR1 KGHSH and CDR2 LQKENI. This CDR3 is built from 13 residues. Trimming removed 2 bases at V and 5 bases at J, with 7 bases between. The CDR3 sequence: CASSPTQDQPQHF. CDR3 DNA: TGTGCCAGCTCACCAACACAGGATCAGCCCCAGCATTTT.

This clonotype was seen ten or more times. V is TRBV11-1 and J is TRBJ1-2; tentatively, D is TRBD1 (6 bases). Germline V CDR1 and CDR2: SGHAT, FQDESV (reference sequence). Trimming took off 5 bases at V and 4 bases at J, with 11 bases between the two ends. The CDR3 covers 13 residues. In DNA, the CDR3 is TGTGCCAGCAGCATAGGACAGACCTATGGCTACACCTTC. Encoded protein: CASSIGQTYGYTF.

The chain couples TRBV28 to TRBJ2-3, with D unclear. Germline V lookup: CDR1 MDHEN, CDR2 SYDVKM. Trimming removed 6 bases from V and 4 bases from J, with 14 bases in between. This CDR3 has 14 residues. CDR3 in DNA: TGTGCCAGCAGCCCGAGGTTTGTGGCAGATACGCAGTATTTT. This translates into CASSPRFVADTQYF.

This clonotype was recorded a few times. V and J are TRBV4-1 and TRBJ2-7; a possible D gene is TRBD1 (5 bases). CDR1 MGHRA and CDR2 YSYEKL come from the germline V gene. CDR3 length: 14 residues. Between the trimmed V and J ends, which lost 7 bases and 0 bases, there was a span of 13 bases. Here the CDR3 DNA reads TGCGCCAGCAAAATGACAGCTCCCTCCTACGAGCAGTACTTC. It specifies CASKMTAPSYEQYF.

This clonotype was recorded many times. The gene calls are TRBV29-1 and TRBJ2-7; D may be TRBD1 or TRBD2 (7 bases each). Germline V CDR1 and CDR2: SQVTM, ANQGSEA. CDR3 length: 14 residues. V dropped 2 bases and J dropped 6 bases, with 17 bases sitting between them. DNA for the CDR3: TGCAGCGTTGAAATAGGGGCAGGGGGGGTCGAGCAGTACTTC. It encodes CSVEIGAGGVEQYF.

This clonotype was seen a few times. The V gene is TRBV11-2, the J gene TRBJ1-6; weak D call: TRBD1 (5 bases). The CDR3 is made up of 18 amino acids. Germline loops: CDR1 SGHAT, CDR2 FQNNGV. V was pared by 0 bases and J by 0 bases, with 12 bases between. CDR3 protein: CASSLEGRGSSYNSPLHF. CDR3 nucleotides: TGTGCCAGCAGCTTAGAAGGGCGGGGGAGCTCCTATAATTCACCCCTCCACTTT.

In nucleotides, the CDR3 is TGTGCCAGCAGGGCGGAAGGACCGACTTTCTTT. This gives the protein CASRAEGPTFF. This chain links TRBV7-9 with TRBJ1-1; no clear D. The length of the CDR3 is 11 residues. Germline V CDR1 and CDR2: SEHNR, FQNEAQ (reference sequence). The V end was cut by 6 bases, the J end by 12 bases, with 14 bases between.

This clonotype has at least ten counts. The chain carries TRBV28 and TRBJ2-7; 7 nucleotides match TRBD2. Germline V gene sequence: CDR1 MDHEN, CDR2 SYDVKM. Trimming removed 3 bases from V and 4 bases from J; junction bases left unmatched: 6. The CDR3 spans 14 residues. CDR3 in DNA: TGTGCCAGCAGTTTCATAGGGAGGGCGTACGAGCAGTACTTC. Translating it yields CASSFIGRAYEQYF.

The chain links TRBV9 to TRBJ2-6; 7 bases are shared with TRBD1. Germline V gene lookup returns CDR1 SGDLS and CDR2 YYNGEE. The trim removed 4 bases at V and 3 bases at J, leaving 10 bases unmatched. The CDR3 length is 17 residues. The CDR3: CASSSRQGTIGANVLTF. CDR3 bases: TGTGCCAGCAGCTCAAGACAGGGAACCATTGGGGCCAACGTCCTGACTTTC.

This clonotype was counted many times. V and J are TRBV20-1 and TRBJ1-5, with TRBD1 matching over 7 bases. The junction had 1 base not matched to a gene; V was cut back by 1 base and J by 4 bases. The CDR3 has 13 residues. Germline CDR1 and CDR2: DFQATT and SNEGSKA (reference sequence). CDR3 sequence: CSARGDSNQPQHF. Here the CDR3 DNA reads TGCAGTGCTAGAGGGGACAGTAATCAGCCCCAGCATTTT.

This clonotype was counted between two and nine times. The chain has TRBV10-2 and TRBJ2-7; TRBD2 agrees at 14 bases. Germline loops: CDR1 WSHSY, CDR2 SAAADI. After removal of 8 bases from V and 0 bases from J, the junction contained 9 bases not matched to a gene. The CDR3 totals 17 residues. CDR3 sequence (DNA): TGCGCCAGCTCCGGGACTAGCGGGAGCAACCACTCCTACGAGCAGTACTTC. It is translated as CASSGTSGSNHSYEQYF.

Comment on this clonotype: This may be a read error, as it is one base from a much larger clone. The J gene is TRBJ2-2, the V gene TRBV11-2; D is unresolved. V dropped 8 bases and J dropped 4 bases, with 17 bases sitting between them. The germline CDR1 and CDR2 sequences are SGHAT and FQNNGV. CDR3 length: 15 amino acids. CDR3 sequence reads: CASRVPAQRTGELFF. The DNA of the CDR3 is TGTGCCAGCCGCGTGCCCGCGCAGCGCACCGGGGAGCTGTTTTTT. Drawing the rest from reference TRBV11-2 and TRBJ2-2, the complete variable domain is EAGVAQSPRYKIIEKRQSVAFWCNPISGHATLYWYQQILGQGPKLLIQFQNNGVVDDSQLPKDRFSAERLKGVDSTLKIQPAKLEDSAVYLCASRVPAQRTGELFFGEGSRLTVL.

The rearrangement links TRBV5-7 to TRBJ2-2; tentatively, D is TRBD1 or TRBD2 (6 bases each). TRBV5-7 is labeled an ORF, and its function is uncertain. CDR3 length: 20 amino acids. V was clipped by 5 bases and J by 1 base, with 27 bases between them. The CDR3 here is CASRFSLGGFPGENTGELFF. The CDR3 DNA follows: TGTGCCAGCAGATTCTCCTTGGGGGGCTTCCCGGGAGAGAACACCGGGGAGCTGTTTTTT.

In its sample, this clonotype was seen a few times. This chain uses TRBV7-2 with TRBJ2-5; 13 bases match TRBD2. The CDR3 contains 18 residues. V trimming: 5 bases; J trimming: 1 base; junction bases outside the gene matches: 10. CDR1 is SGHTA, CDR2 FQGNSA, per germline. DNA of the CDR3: TGTGCCAGCAGCGCTCGACTAGCGGGGGGCCCCTTCCAAGAGACCCAGTACTTC. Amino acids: CASSARLAGGPFQETQYF.

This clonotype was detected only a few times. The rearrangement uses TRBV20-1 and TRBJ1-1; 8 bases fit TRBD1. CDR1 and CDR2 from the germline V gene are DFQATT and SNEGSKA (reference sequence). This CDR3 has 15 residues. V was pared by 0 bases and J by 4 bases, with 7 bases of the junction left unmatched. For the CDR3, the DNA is TGCAGTGCTAGAGATCTCGACAGGGGAGGCACTGAAGCTTTCTTT. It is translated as CSARDLDRGGTEAFF.

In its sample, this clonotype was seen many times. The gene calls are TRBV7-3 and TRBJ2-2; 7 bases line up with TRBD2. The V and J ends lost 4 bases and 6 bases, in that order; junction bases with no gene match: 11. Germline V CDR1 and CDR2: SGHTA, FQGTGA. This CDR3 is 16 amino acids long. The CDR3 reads CASSSASGREPGELFF. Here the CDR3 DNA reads TGTGCCAGCAGCTCCGCTTCGGGGCGGGAGCCCGGGGAGCTGTTTTTT.

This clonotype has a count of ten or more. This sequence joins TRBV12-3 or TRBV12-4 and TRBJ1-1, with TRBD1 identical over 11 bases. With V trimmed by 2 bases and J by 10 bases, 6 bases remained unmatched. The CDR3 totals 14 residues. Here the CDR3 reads CASSLPGQGVIAFF. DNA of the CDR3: TGTGCCAGCAGTTTACCGGGACAGGGGGTGATAGCTTTCTTT.

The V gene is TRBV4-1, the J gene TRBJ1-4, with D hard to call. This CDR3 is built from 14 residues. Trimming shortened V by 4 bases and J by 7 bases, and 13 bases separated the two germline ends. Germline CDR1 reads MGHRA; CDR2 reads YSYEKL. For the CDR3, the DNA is TGCGCCAGCAGCCCCCGGTGGGATGGTGAAAAACTGTTTTTT. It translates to CASSPRWDGEKLFF.

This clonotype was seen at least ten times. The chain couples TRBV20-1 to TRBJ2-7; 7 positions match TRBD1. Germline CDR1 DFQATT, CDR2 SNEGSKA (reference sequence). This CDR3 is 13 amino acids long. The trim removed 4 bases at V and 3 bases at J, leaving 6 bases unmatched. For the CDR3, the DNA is TGCAGTGCTACACAAACAGGGGACTACGAGCAGTACTTC. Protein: CSATQTGDYEQYF.

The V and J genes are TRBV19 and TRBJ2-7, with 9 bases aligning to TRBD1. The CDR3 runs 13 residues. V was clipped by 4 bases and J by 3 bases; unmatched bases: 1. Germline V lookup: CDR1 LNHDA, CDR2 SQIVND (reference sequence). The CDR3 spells CASSNRGLYEQYF. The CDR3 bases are TGTGCCAGTAGTAACAGGGGGCTCTACGAGCAGTACTTC. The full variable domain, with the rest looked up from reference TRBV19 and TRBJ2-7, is DGGITQSPKYLFRKEGQNVTLSCEQNLNHDAMYWYRQDPGQGLRLIYYSQIVNDFQKGDIAEGYSVSREKKESFPLTVTSAQKNPTAFYLCASSNRGLYEQYFGPGTRLTVT.

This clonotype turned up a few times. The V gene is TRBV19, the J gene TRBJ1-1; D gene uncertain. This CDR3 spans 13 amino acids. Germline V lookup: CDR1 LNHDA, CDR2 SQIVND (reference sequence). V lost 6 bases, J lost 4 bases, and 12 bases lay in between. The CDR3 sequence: CASSLRTITEAFF. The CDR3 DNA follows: TGTGCCAGTAGCCTCCGGACCATCACTGAAGCTTTCTTT.

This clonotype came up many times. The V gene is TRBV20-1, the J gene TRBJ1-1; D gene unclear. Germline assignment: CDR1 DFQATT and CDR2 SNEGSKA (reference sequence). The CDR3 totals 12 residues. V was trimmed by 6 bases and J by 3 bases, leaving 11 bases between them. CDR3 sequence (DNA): TGCAGTGCGCCCCGTACCGACACTGAAGCTTTCTTT. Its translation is CSAPRTDTEAFF.

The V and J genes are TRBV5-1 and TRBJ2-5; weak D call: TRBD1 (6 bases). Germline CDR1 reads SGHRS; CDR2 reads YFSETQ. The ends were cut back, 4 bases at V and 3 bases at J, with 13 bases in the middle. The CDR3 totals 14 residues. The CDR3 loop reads CASSLTDRKETQYF. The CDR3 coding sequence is TGCGCCAGCAGCCTCACCGACAGGAAAGAGACCCAGTACTTC.

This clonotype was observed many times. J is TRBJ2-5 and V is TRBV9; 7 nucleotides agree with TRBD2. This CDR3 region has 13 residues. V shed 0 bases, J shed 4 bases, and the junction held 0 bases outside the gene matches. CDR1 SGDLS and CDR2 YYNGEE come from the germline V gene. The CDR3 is CASSVVAGETQYF. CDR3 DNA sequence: TGTGCCAGCAGCGTAGTAGCGGGAGAGACCCAGTACTTC.